This T cell receptor beta chain was recorded in a study of CXCR3-negative and CXCR3-positive naive CD8 T cells. Study-level background: The libraries together contributed some 150 million TRB reads, each supplying about 1.5 +/- 0.3 million. Study-wide results and limits: Naive CXCR3-positive and CXCR3-negative cells shared TRBV-TRBJ usage; memory cells diverged. Relative to memory CD8+ cells, whose diversity was much lower, both naive subsets had comparably high diversity. Higher TRB CDR3 hydrophobicity marked CXCR3-positive naive cells relative to CXCR3-negative naive cells.

Details on this clonotype: The antigen is undetermined.

All TRB cDNA libraries came from 5' RACE performed with UMI labels. Reanalyzing the 5' RACE reads, TCRdb keeps one entry per CDR3 protein, without DNA. The sample includes about 150,000 distinct CDR3 sequences. The sample comprised naive CXCR3+ CD8+ T cells from blood. Regarding subset: CD45RO-CCR7+CD27+CD95- naive CD8+ T cells expressing CXCR3 (TNR3+). The source is a human donor in good health. Some clones in this sample may be carry-over from other donors' samples.

The CDR3 is CASSQDLVGTTTDTQYF. V is TRBV4-3 and J is TRBJ2-3. The CDR3 is made up of 17 amino acids. From germline, CDR1 is LGHNA and CDR2 YSLEER.